Listed below are T cell receptor beta chains from one sample, sequenced in a study of cytomegalovirus exposure and HLA in healthy donors. Here immunoSEQ multiplex PCR was the method, and the copy in TCRdb shows in-frame clones only, minus some. This listing includes 200,000 to 250,000 clones. Sequenced: PBMCs. These receptors were obtained from a woman aged 30 to 39 in good health and CMV-seropositive. Each CDR3 is given with its conserved first and last residue. D genes are given only for firm matches.

CDR3 DNA: TGTGCCAGCACCCCGGAAAGGAGTGCTACGCAGTATTTT
CDR3 protein: CASTPERSATQYF
V gene: TRBV2
J gene: TRBJ2-3
D gene: .
CDR3 length: 13

CDR3 DNA: TGCAGCGTTCACAGGGGGCTGCAAGAGACCCAGTACTTC
CDR3 protein: CSVHRGLQETQYF
V gene: TRBV29-1
J gene: TRBJ2-5
D gene: TRBD1
CDR3 length: 13

CDR3 DNA: TGTGCCAGCAGCCTTACTAGCGGGAGGGCTTACGAGCAGTACTTC
CDR3 protein: CASSLTSGRAYEQYF
V gene: TRBV14
J gene: TRBJ2-7
D gene: TRBD2
CDR3 length: 15

CDR3 DNA: TGTGCCAGCAGTGAAGCAGGGACTAGCGGGGACGGGCAGTATTTT
CDR3 protein: CASSEAGTSGDGQYF
V gene: TRBV6-1
J gene: TRBJ2-3
D gene: TRBD2
CDR3 length: 15

CDR3 DNA: TGTGCCAGCAGCTCATCAAACAGGGTCGGTCTGAATGGCTACACCTTC
CDR3 protein: CASSSSNRVGLNGYTF
V gene: TRBV13
J gene: TRBJ1-2
D gene: .
CDR3 length: 16

CDR3 DNA: TGTGCCAGCTCACGCGGGACAGGGTCTGGAAACACCATATATTTT
CDR3 protein: CASSRGTGSGNTIYF
V gene: TRBV18
J gene: TRBJ1-3
D gene: TRBD1
CDR3 length: 15

CDR3 DNA: TGTGCCAGCAGTACAGGGGACCGGGAGAACACTGAAGCTTTCTTT
CDR3 protein: CASSTGDRENTEAFF
V gene: TRBV6-6
J gene: TRBJ1-1
D gene: TRBD1
CDR3 length: 15

CDR3 DNA: TGTGCCAGCAGCTTGGTGGCAGGGAATCAGCCCCAGCATTTT
CDR3 protein: CASSLVAGNQPQHF
V gene: TRBV5-5
J gene: TRBJ1-5
D gene: .
CDR3 length: 14

CDR3 DNA: TGTGCCAGCAGCTCCCGGGACACCGAGCAGTACTTC
CDR3 protein: CASSSRDTEQYF
V gene: TRBV9
J gene: TRBJ2-7
D gene: .
CDR3 length: 12

CDR3 DNA: TGTGCCAGCAGTGCAGGGGTGAGCAATCAGCCCCAGCATTTT
CDR3 protein: CASSAGVSNQPQHF
V gene: TRBV6-1
J gene: TRBJ1-5
D gene: .
CDR3 length: 14

CDR3 DNA: TGTGCCAGCAGCCTTCTCCTGGGGGACAAAGATCAGCCCCAGCATTTT
CDR3 protein: CASSLLLGDKDQPQHF
V gene: TRBV14
J gene: TRBJ1-5
D gene: .
CDR3 length: 16

CDR3 DNA: TGTGCCAGCAGCTTAGTACTTAGCAATCAGCCCCAGCATTTT
CDR3 protein: CASSLVLSNQPQHF
V gene: TRBV7-2
J gene: TRBJ1-5
D gene: .
CDR3 length: 14

CDR3 DNA: TGTGCCAGCAGGGGCAAGGCTGAAGCTTTCTTT
CDR3 protein: CASRGKAEAFF
V gene: TRBV6-1
J gene: TRBJ1-1
D gene: .
CDR3 length: 11